What follows is one TCR beta chain and its context. The entry originates in a study of shared T cell receptors in the human thymus. This table comes from immunoSEQ multiplex PCR, and its TCRdb copy is limited to in-frame clones, with some not included. The profile shows about 710,000 clones, about 90% of them singletons. The CDR3 spans 15 residues. Germline V CDR1 and CDR2: MDHEN, SYDVKM. Trimming removed 6 bases at V and 1 base at J, with 16 bases between. These data also formed part of another study, on human thymus T cells. That source adds: Related research found strongly overlapping thymic repertoires in unrelated individuals.

The source is a boy in the first two years of life with a congenital heart defect. The gene calls are TRBV28 and TRBJ2-7, with D perhaps TRBD1 (6 bases). The sequenced material came from thymocytes. This chain's CDR3 is CASSPSQGLSYEQYF. Written as DNA, the CDR3 is TGTGCCAGCAGCCCGTCTCAGGGGTTATCCTACGAGCAGTACTTC.